The 3 T cell receptor beta chains given below trace back to one sample, sequenced in a study of T-cell reconstitution after alpha-beta-depleted transplantation in children. Unique molecular identifiers featured in how the TCRbeta library was prepared. A single record per CDR3 protein comes from TCRdb applying MiXCR to the PCR reads. The repertoire includes fewer than 550,000 distinct CDR3 sequences, roughly 17% of them detected once, and roughly 29% sits in the top ten. The sample here was PBMCs, mostly from graft donor cells, taken 360 days after TCRalphabeta/CD19-depleted stem cell transplant. The receptors were sampled from a boy younger than two who had a stem cell transplant for Wiskott-Aldrich syndrome, so the T cells may come from the graft donor.

This clonotype was picked up a small number of times. This sequence joins TRBV4-2 and TRBJ2-7; weak D call: TRBD2 (5 bases). CDR3 size: 13 residues. The germline V and J ends were trimmed by 5 bases and 4 bases, with 12 bases remaining between them. CDR1 and CDR2 (germline): LGHNA, YNFKEQ. The CDR3 protein is CASSASAGYEQYF. Here the CDR3 DNA reads TGTGCCAGCAGCGCTTCGGCGGGTTACGAGCAGTACTTC.

This rearrangement joins TRBV18 to TRBJ2-1; either TRBD1 or TRBD2 may fit D (5 bases each). CDR1 is KGHSH and CDR2 is LQKENI in the germline V gene. This CDR3 is built from 13 residues. Trimming removed 2 bases at V and 14 bases at J, with 16 bases between. Here the CDR3 DNA reads TGTGCCAGCTCACCAGAATTAAGAGGGGCGGAGTTCTTC. Translation gives CASSPELRGAEFF. The variable domain in full, with the rest retrieved from reference TRBV18 and TRBJ2-1, is NAGVMQNPRHLVRRRGQEARLRCSPMKGHSHVYWYRQLPEEGLKFMVYLQKENIIDESGMPKERFSAEFPKEGPSILRIQQVVRGDSAAYFCASSPELRGAEFFGPGTRLTVL.

In this sample, this clonotype turned up a few times. This sequence joins TRBV6-1 and TRBJ2-5; 11 bases fit TRBD2. Germline V lookup: CDR1 MNHNS, CDR2 SASEGT. This CDR3 is 15 amino acids long. Trimming took 6 bases from V and 5 from J; bases not matched to a gene: 8. The CDR3 spells CASRTSGMGVETQYF. The CDR3 nucleotides are TGTGCCAGCAGGACTAGCGGGATGGGGGTGGAGACCCAGTACTTC.